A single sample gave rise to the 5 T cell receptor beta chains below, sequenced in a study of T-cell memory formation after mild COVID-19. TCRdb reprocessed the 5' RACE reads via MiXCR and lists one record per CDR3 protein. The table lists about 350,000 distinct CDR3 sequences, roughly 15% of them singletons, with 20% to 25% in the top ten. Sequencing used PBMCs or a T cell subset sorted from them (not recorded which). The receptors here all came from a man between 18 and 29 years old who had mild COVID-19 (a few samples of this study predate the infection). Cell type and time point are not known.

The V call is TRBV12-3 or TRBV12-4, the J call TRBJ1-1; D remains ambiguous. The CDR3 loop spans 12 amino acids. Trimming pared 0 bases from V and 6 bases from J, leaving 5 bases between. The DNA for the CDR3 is TGTGCCAGCAGTTTAGCCGGTCCTGAAGCTTTCTTT. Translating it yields CASSLAGPEAFF.

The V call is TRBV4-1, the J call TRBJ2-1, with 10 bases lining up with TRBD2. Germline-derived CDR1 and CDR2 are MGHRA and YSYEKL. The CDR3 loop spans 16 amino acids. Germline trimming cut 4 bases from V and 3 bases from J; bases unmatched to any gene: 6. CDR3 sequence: CASSRGASGSYNEQFF. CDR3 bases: TGCGCCAGCAGCCGAGGTGCTAGCGGGAGCTACAATGAGCAGTTCTTC.

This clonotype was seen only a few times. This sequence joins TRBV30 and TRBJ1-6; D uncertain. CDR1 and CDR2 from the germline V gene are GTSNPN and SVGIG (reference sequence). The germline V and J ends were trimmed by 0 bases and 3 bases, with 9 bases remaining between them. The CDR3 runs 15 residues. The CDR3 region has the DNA TGTGCCTGGAGTGTGAGGACCAACTATAATTCACCCCTCCACTTT. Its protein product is CAWSVRTNYNSPLHF.

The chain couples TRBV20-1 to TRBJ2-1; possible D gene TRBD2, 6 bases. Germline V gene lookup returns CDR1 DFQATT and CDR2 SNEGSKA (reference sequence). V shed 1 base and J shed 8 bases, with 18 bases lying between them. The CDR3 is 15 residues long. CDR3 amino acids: CSARAPSGGTDEQFF. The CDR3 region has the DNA TGCAGTGCTAGAGCCCCGAGTGGGGGGACGGATGAGCAGTTCTTC.

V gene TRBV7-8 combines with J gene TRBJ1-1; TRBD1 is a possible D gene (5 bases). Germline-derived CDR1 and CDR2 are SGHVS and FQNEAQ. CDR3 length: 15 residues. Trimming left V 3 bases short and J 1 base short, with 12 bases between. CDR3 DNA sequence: TGTGCCAGCAGCTTGGGGGACGGACCGAACACTGAAGCTTTCTTT. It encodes CASSLGDGPNTEAFF.